The 16 T cell receptor beta chains below were found in one sample sequenced in a study of cytomegalovirus exposure and HLA in healthy donors. 13 Jbeta primers and 60 Vbeta primers were used for the PCR. Sequenced by immunoSEQ multiplex PCR; TCRdb stores in-frame clones only, minus some. Among around 140,000 clones, around 75% were seen once, and the ten largest hold around 3.4%. Sequences were obtained from PBMCs. The receptors originated from a man aged 35 to 55 in good health and CMV-seronegative.

This chain connects TRBV10-2 to TRBJ1-3, with D unclear. V lost 1 base and J lost 0, with 10 bases in between. Germline V gene sequence: CDR1 WSHSY, CDR2 SAAADI. This CDR3 has 16 residues. Here the CDR3 DNA reads TGCGCCAGCAGTGAGTATCTGCCGAGCTCTGGAAACACCATATATTTT. As protein: CASSEYLPSSGNTIYF.

This chain joins TRBV7-3 and TRBJ2-5, with 12 bases that match TRBD2. Germline CDR1 reads SGHTA; CDR2 reads FQGTGA. The CDR3 is made up of 16 amino acids. Trimming took 4 bases from V and 5 from J; bases not matched to a gene: 8. The CDR3 DNA follows: TGTGCCAGCAGCTCCGGACTAGCGGGGCCCGGGGAGACCCAGTACTTC. It translates to CASSSGLAGPGETQYF.

On this clone itself: Other nucleotide sequences in the sample specify the same CDR3. The V and J genes are TRBV27 and TRBJ1-2, with a possible D match to TRBD1 (6 bases). Germline V gene lookup returns CDR1 MNHEY and CDR2 SMNVEV (reference sequence). Between the trimmed V and J ends, which lost 2 bases and 7 bases, there was a span of 8 bases. The CDR3 contains 12 residues. The chain's CDR3 is CASSLRGGGYTF. The DNA of the CDR3 is TGTGCCAGCAGTTTAAGGGGGGGTGGCTACACCTTC.

This clone was detected only a few times. V gene TRBV6-5 combines with J gene TRBJ1-5, with D maybe TRBD1 (5 bases). The CDR3 has 12 residues. Deletions cut 7 bases from V and 6 bases from J, with 10 bases between. Germline V CDR1 and CDR2: MNHEY, SVGAGI. The CDR3 nucleotides are TGTGCCAGCACCTACGGGGGTCAGCCCCAGCATTTT. Translating gives CASTYGGQPQHF.

Only a few counts were recorded for this clone. The rearrangement uses TRBV18 and TRBJ1-5; a possible D gene is TRBD1 (5 bases). CDR3 length equals 15 residues. From germline, CDR1 is KGHSH and CDR2 LQKENI. With 1 base removed from V and 0 bases from J, the gap between germline ends came to 7 bases. The CDR3 DNA sequence: TGTGCCAGCTCACCACAGGGGAATAGCAATCAGCCCCAGCATTTT. Its translation: CASSPQGNSNQPQHF.

The rearrangement links TRBV5-1 to TRBJ1-2; TRBD1 is a possible D gene (5 bases). Per the germline V gene, CDR1 is SGHRS and CDR2 is YFSETQ. CDR3 size: 14 residues. Trimming took 4 bases from V and 5 from J, leaving 15 bases between them. CDR3 sequence: CASSPMAGEYGYTF. CDR3 bases: TGCGCCAGCAGCCCCATGGCGGGGGAGTATGGCTACACCTTC. Together with reference TRBV5-1 and TRBJ1-2, the CDR3 gives the full variable domain: KAGVTQTPRYLIKTRGQQVTLSCSPISGHRSVSWYQQTPGQGLQFLFEYFSETQRNKGNFPGRFSGRQFSNSRSEMNVSTLELGDSALYLCASSPMAGEYGYTFGSGTRLTVV.

The V gene is TRBV7-9, the J gene TRBJ2-7, with D maybe TRBD2 (5 bases). The V end was cut by 2 bases, the J end by 4 bases, with 12 bases between. CDR3 size: 14 residues. From germline, CDR1 is SEHNR and CDR2 FQNEAQ (reference sequence). CDR3 region: CASSLTFGDYEQYF. CDR3 nucleotide sequence: TGTGCCAGCAGCTTAACTTTCGGGGATTACGAGCAGTACTTC.

This clone came up a few times. This chain's CDR3 is CASSSPAENYGYTF. The CDR3 coding sequence is TGTGCCAGCTCCTCACCCGCAGAAAACTATGGCTACACCTTC. This chain uses TRBV18 with TRBJ1-2; D unclear. V lost 6 bases and J 2 bases, leaving 13 bases between the germline ends. This CDR3 is 14 amino acids long. Germline loops: CDR1 KGHSH, CDR2 LQKENI.

The chain carries TRBV7-9 and TRBJ1-2; 7 bases align to TRBD1. The CDR3 length is 14 residues. V trimming: 5 bases; J trimming: 3 bases; junction bases outside the gene matches: 6. CDR1 is SEHNR and CDR2 is FQNEAQ in the germline V gene (reference sequence). The CDR3 here is CASSRTGDYYGYTF. As DNA, the CDR3 is TGTGCCAGCAGCAGGACAGGTGATTACTATGGCTACACCTTC.

This chain joins TRBV2 and TRBJ2-7; TRBD1 agrees at 9 bases. This CDR3 comprises 14 residues. The trim removed 4 bases at V and 2 bases at J, leaving 3 bases unmatched. Germline V gene sequence: CDR1 SNHLY, CDR2 FYNNEI. In nucleotides, the CDR3 is TGTGCCAGCAGTGCAGGGACAGGGCCCTACGAGCAGTACTTC. Its translation: CASSAGTGPYEQYF. Full variable domain (rest looked up from reference TRBV2 and TRBJ2-7): EPEVTQTPSHQVTQMGQEVILRCVPISNHLYFYWYRQILGQKVEFLVSFYNNEISEKSEIFDDQFSVERPDGSNFTLKIRSTKLEDSAMYFCASSAGTGPYEQYFGPGTRLTVT.

A few counts support this clone. The V gene is TRBV6-5, the J gene TRBJ2-6; perhaps TRBD1 as D (5 bases). V lost 5 bases and J lost 0, with 8 bases in between. The CDR3 totals 15 residues. Germline lookup yields CDR1 MNHEY and CDR2 SVGAGI. In DNA form, the CDR3 reads TGTGCCAGCAGTCGGACATACTCTGGGGCCAACGTCCTGACTTTC. Amino acid sequence: CASSRTYSGANVLTF.

The chain carries TRBV27 and TRBJ1-3, with TRBD1 as a possible D gene (6 bases). V lost 3 bases to trimming and J lost 7 bases, with 10 bases between them. Germline CDR1 reads MNHEY; CDR2 reads SMNVEV (reference sequence). This CDR3 comprises 13 residues. The CDR3 sequence is CASSLGGPNTIYF. In DNA form, the CDR3 reads TGTGCCAGCAGTTTGGGGGGGCCGAACACCATATATTTT.

The rearrangement uses TRBV2 and TRBJ1-1, with D perhaps TRBD1 (6 bases). In germline, CDR1 is SNHLY, CDR2 FYNNEI. This CDR3 has 13 residues. V lost 5 bases and J lost 4, with 11 bases in between. The CDR3 bases are TGTGCCAGCAGTCAGGGGACGGCCACTGAAGCTTTCTTT. Protein product: CASSQGTATEAFF. Full variable domain (outside the CDR3, taken from reference TRBV2 and TRBJ1-1): EPEVTQTPSHQVTQMGQEVILRCVPISNHLYFYWYRQILGQKVEFLVSFYNNEISEKSEIFDDQFSVERPDGSNFTLKIRSTKLEDSAMYFCASSQGTATEAFFGQGTRLTVV.

The chain combines TRBV11-2 with TRBJ2-1, with 11 positions matching TRBD2. The CDR3 runs 17 residues. V shed 6 bases and J 15 bases; nucleotides not matched to a gene: 22. Germline-derived CDR1 and CDR2 are SGHAT and FQNNGV. CDR3 DNA: TGTGCCAGCAGTATCGGATCTAGCGGGGGGTCCTATAATGGGGGGTTCTTC. This translates into CASSIGSSGGSYNGGFF.

The rearrangement uses TRBV6-5 and TRBJ2-7, with D perhaps matching TRBD2 (5 bases). The germline CDR1 and CDR2 sequences are MNHEY and SVGAGI. CDR3 length: 13 residues. V lost 2 bases and J lost 7, with 12 bases in between. The DNA of the CDR3 is TGTGCCAGCAGTTACGACGGACTGGGGGAGCAGTACTTC. This translates into CASSYDGLGEQYF.

This clone was recorded once. The J gene is TRBJ2-2, the V gene TRBV5-4; TRBD2 matches at 7 bases. CDR3 length: 14 amino acids. The trim removed 9 bases at V and 7 bases at J, leaving 12 bases unmatched. Germline V gene sequence: CDR1 SGHNT, CDR2 YYREEE (reference sequence). The CDR3 region is CAIEGGGNDGELFF. CDR3 nucleotide sequence: TGTGCCATCGAGGGCGGGGGAAATGACGGGGAGCTGTTTTTT.